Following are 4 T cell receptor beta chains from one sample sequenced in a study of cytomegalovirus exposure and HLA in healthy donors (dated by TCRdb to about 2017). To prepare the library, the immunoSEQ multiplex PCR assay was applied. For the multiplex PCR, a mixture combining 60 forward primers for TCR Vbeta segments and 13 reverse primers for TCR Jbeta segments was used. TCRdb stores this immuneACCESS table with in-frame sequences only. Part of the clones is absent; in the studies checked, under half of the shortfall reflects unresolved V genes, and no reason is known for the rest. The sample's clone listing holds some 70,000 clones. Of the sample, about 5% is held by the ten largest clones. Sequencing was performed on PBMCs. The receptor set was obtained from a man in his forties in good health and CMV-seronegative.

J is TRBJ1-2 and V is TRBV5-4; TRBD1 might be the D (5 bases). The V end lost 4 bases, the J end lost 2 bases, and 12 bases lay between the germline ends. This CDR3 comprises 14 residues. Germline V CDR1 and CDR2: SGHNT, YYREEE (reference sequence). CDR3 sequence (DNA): TGTGCCAGCAGCCGTTCGACAGAAAACTATGGCTACACCTTC. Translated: CASSRSTENYGYTF. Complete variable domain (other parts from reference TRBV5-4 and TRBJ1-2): ETGVTQSPTHLIKTRGQQVTLRCSSQSGHNTVSWYQQALGQGPQFIFQYYREEENGRGNFPPRFSGLQFPNYSSELNVNALELDDSALYLCASSRSTENYGYTFGSGTRLTVV.

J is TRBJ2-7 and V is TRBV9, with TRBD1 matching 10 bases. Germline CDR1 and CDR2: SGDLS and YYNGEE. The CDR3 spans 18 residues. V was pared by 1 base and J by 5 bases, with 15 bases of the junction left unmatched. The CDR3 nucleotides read TGTGCCAGCAGCGTATCCTTACCCGGGACAGGGGAGTCGGACGAGCAGTACTTC. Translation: CASSVSLPGTGESDEQYF. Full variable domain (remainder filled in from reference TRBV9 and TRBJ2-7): DSGVTQTPKHLITATGQRVTLRCSPRSGDLSVYWYQQSLDQGLQFLIQYYNGEERAKGNILERFSAQQFPDLHSELNLSSLELGDSALYFCASSVSLPGTGESDEQYFGPGTRLTVT.

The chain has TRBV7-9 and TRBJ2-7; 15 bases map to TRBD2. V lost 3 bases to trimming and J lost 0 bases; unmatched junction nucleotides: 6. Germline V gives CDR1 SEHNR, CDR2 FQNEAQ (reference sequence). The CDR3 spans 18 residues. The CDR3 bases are TGTGCCAGCAGCTTCTCCGGGACTAGCGGGAGGCCCTCCTACGAGCAGTACTTC. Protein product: CASSFSGTSGRPSYEQYF. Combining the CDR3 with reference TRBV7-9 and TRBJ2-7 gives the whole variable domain DTGVSQNPRHKITKRGQNVTFRCDPISEHNRLYWYRQTLGQGPEFLTYFQNEAQLEKSRLLSDRFSAERPKGSFSTLEIQRTEQGDSAMYLCASSFSGTSGRPSYEQYFGPGTRLTVT.

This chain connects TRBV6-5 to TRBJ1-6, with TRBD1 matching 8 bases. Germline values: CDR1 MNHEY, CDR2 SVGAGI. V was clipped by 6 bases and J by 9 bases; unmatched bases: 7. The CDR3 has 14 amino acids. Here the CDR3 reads CASRAGGQRSPLHF. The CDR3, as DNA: TGTGCCAGCAGGGCAGGGGGCCAACGTTCACCCCTCCACTTT.